This entry features one T cell receptor beta chain sequence. This sample stems from a study of CD4 and CD8 cells across lung adenocarcinoma regions. TCRdb passed the PCR reads through MiXCR, listing each CDR3 protein once. The repertoire has 12,000 or so distinct CDR3 sequences, about 56% of them found once; the top ten carry 33%. The germline CDR1 and CDR2 sequences are ENHRY and SYGVKD. The CDR3 is made up of 14 amino acids. Donors had localized lung adenocarcinoma, a non-small cell lung cancer. The source is a female donor with lung adenocarcinoma. The CD4 and CD8 labels of this study may be unreliable. The sequenced sample was CD8+ T cells from the center of a lung tumor. This sequence joins TRBV10-3 and TRBJ2-1; TRBD2 matches at 9 bases. CDR3: CATNRLAGSNEQFF. Written as DNA, the CDR3 is TGTGCTACAAACCGCCTAGCGGGGTCCAATGAGCAGTTCTTC.